These 21 T cell receptor beta chains came from one sample sequenced in a study of technical replicates of blood from a few donors. Sequencing was performed with immunoSEQ multiplex PCR; in TCRdb, only in-frame clones are kept and a portion is missing. Of approximately 76,000 clones listed, 80% to 90% are singletons. Sequenced input: PBMCs. Every receptor here comes from a human donor in good health. Some clones in this sample may be carry-over from other donors' samples.

As for this clone: Other DNA sequences in this specimen translate into the identical CDR3. J is TRBJ2-7 and V is TRBV27, with D maybe TRBD1 (5 bases). Germline CDR1 and CDR2: MNHEY and SMNVEV (reference sequence). The CDR3 consists of 13 residues. Trimming left V 2 bases short and J 1 base short, with 6 bases between. The DNA of the CDR3 is TGTGCCAGCAGTTTACAGGGATCCTACGAGCAGTACTTC. Translating it yields CASSLQGSYEQYF.

This clone came up once. V usage is TRBV28 and J usage is TRBJ1-2; the D is unclear. Between the trimmed V and J ends, which lost 5 bases and 8 bases, there was a span of 9 bases. Germline CDR1 MDHEN, CDR2 SYDVKM. The CDR3 length is 11 residues. CDR3 in amino acids: CASSLSRGYTF. The CDR3, as DNA: TGTGCCAGCAGTCTTTCCAGAGGCTACACCTTC.

This sequence joins TRBV5-4 and TRBJ1-6; TRBD1 agrees at 7 bases. The V gene end was trimmed by 4 bases and the J gene end by 7 bases; junction bases not matched to a gene: 8. Germline CDR1 and CDR2: SGHNT and YYREEE (reference sequence). The CDR3 runs to 15 residues. The CDR3 region is CASSLGDRDNSPLHF. For the CDR3, the DNA is TGTGCCAGCAGCCTGGGGGACAGAGACAATTCACCCCTCCACTTT.

V and J are TRBV7-2 and TRBJ2-7; TRBD2 agrees at 9 bases. V lost 2 bases to trimming and J lost 2 bases; unmatched junction nucleotides: 4. This CDR3 is 15 amino acids long. Germline V gives CDR1 SGHTA, CDR2 FQGNSA. Here the CDR3 reads CASSLQASGAYEQYF. CDR3 sequence (DNA): TGTGCCAGCAGCTTACAGGCTAGCGGGGCCTACGAGCAGTACTTC. The variable domain in full, completed from reference TRBV7-2 and TRBJ2-7, reads GAGVSQSPSNKVTEKGKDVELRCDPISGHTALYWYRQSLGQGLEFLIYFQGNSAPDKSGLPSDRFSAERTGGSVSTLTIQRTQQEDSAVYLCASSLQASGAYEQYFGPGTRLTVT.

J is TRBJ2-3 and V is TRBV4-3, with D maybe TRBD2 (5 bases). CDR3 length equals 16 residues. The germline CDR1 and CDR2 sequences are LGHNA and YSLEER. V lost 4 bases and J 6 bases, leaving 20 bases between the germline ends. The CDR3 DNA reads as TGCGCCAGCAGCCCACCTGCGGGTTGTTCGGGGGATACGCAGTATTTT. This codes for CASSPPAGCSGDTQYF.

This clone was observed a single time. The chain recombines TRBV7-9 with TRBJ2-7, with D possibly TRBD2 on 5 matching bases. The V gene lost 4 bases and the J gene lost 3 bases, with 10 bases spanning the gap. Germline V gene sequence: CDR1 SEHNR, CDR2 FQNEAQ (reference sequence). The CDR3 covers 13 residues. As DNA, the CDR3 is TGTGCCAGCAGCTGGACTGAGCTCTACGAGCAGTACTTC. It yields the protein CASSWTELYEQYF.

This clone was counted a few times. This chain links TRBV27 with TRBJ1-6, with D perhaps TRBD1 (5 bases). The CDR3 contains 13 residues. Trimming removed 10 bases from V and 2 bases from J, with 9 bases in between. Germline V gene data show CDR1 as MNHEY and CDR2 as SMNVEV (reference sequence). Written as DNA, the CDR3 is TGTGCCACCCGGGGGGCCTATAATTCACCCCTCCACTTT. Its translation is CATRGAYNSPLHF.

The chain uses TRBV4-3 and TRBJ2-5, with 8 nucleotides matching TRBD2. With 0 bases clipped from V and 5 bases from J, the junction kept 5 bases outside the gene matches. The CDR3 has 15 residues. In germline, CDR1 is LGHNA, CDR2 YSLEER. The CDR3 DNA follows: TGCGCCAGCAGCCAAGATTCGGCTAGCGGGGAGACCCAGTACTTC. Residues: CASSQDSASGETQYF.

V and J are TRBV13 and TRBJ1-2, with D uncertain. The germline V and J ends were trimmed by 5 bases and 5 bases, with 15 bases remaining between them. Germline CDR1 is PRHDT and CDR2 is FYEKMQ (reference sequence). The CDR3 has 14 amino acids. The CDR3 protein is CASSVIGIPYGYTF. In DNA, the CDR3 is TGTGCCAGCAGCGTAATCGGGATCCCGTATGGCTACACCTTC.

The chain uses TRBV7-7 and TRBJ2-6; a weak D match, TRBD1 (6 bases). The CDR3 loop spans 18 amino acids. The V and J ends lost 2 bases and 4 bases respectively, with 18 bases between them. CDR1 is SSHAT, CDR2 FNYEAQ, per germline (reference sequence). The DNA of the CDR3 is TGTGCCAGCAGCTTAATGGACAGAGCGGCTGGCGGGGCCAACGTCCTGACTTTC. Encoded protein: CASSLMDRAAGGANVLTF.

The chain is built from TRBV11-2 and TRBJ2-2, with D hard to call. The V end lost 2 bases, the J end lost 0 bases, and 10 bases lay between the germline ends. CDR1 is SGHAT and CDR2 is FQNNGV in the germline V gene. The CDR3 covers 16 residues. The CDR3 region is CASSLWAGTNTGELFF. In DNA form, the CDR3 reads TGTGCCAGCAGCTTATGGGCCGGTACGAACACCGGGGAGCTGTTTTTT.

Regarding this clone: Other DNA sequences from this sample encode an identical CDR3 as well. This sequence joins TRBV9 and TRBJ1-2; no firm D call. This CDR3 region has 14 residues. The V gene lost 0 bases and the J gene lost 7 bases, with 13 bases spanning the gap. Germline CDR1 SGDLS, CDR2 YYNGEE. The CDR3, as DNA: TGTGCCAGCAGCGTAGTATCCGGGGAGGGTGGCTACACCTTC. It translates to CASSVVSGEGGYTF. Variable domain in full (rest from reference TRBV9 and TRBJ1-2): DSGVTQTPKHLITATGQRVTLRCSPRSGDLSVYWYQQSLDQGLQFLIQYYNGEERAKGNILERFSAQQFPDLHSELNLSSLELGDSALYFCASSVVSGEGGYTFGSGTRLTVV.

The chain joins TRBV5-4 to TRBJ2-5; TRBD2 agrees at 8 bases. The CDR3 extends over 15 amino acids. Per the germline V gene, CDR1 is SGHNT and CDR2 is YYREEE (reference sequence). Trimming cost V 4 bases and J 7 bases; bases outside gene matches: 12. The CDR3 here is CASSVSRGAGGTQYF. Written as DNA, the CDR3 is TGTGCCAGCAGCGTTTCGCGGGGGGCCGGAGGGACCCAGTACTTC.

V is TRBV18 and J is TRBJ1-3, with D tentatively TRBD1 (6 bases). V lost 4 bases, J lost 4 bases, and 17 bases lay in between. This CDR3 region has 16 residues. CDR1 and CDR2 from the germline V gene are KGHSH and LQKENI. The chain's CDR3 is CASSLNRVASGNTIYF. The DNA for the CDR3 is TGTGCCAGCTCACTAAACAGGGTTGCTTCAGGAAACACCATATATTTT. Using reference TRBV18 and TRBJ1-3 for the parts outside the CDR3, the full variable domain is NAGVMQNPRHLVRRRGQEARLRCSPMKGHSHVYWYRQLPEEGLKFMVYLQKENIIDESGMPKERFSAEFPKEGPSILRIQQVVRGDSAAYFCASSLNRVASGNTIYFGEGSWLTVV.

This sequence joins TRBV5-6 and TRBJ2-7, with 11 bases fitting TRBD1. Per germline, CDR1 SGHDT and CDR2 YYEEEE. The J segment lost 7 bases and the V segment lost 0 bases, leaving 6 bases of the junction unmatched. This CDR3 spans 15 amino acids. The CDR3 loop is CASSLVGTGGREQYF. The CDR3 DNA sequence: TGTGCCAGCAGCTTGGTCGGGACAGGGGGACGAGAGCAGTACTTC.

The rearrangement joins TRBV2 to TRBJ2-3; the D gene is possibly TRBD2 (5 bases). Trimming left V 3 bases short and J 0 bases short, with 13 bases between. The CDR3 has 16 residues. Germline V gene sequence: CDR1 SNHLY, CDR2 FYNNEI. The chain's CDR3 is CASSDIARDSTDTQYF. CDR3 coding DNA: TGTGCCAGCAGTGATATAGCGCGTGACAGCACAGATACGCAGTATTTT.

The chain joins TRBV9 to TRBJ2-7, with 14 bases identical to TRBD2. The J segment lost 2 bases and the V segment lost 4 bases, leaving 5 bases of the junction unmatched. There are 16 residues in the CDR3. CDR1 is SGDLS and CDR2 is YYNGEE in the germline V gene. The CDR3 is CASSRGLAGVTYEQYF. The CDR3 DNA reads as TGTGCCAGCAGCCGGGGACTAGCGGGAGTAACCTACGAGCAGTACTTC.

The chain uses TRBV10-3 and TRBJ2-2; 7 positions match TRBD1. This CDR3 has 15 residues. Trimming took 6 bases from V and 3 from J; bases not matched to a gene: 7. Germline assignment: CDR1 ENHRY and CDR2 SYGVKD. CDR3 coding DNA: TGTGCCATCAGGACAACAGGGGTGGACACCGGGGAGCTGTTTTTT. As protein: CAIRTTGVDTGELFF.

The chain joins TRBV6-5 to TRBJ2-7; weak D call: TRBD2 (6 bases). Trimming removed 2 bases from V and 0 bases from J, with 11 bases in between. CDR1 MNHEY and CDR2 SVGAGI come from the germline V gene. This CDR3 is built from 15 residues. The CDR3 sequence is CASSYGAGPSYEQYF. CDR3 sequence (DNA): TGTGCCAGCAGTTACGGAGCGGGCCCCTCCTACGAGCAGTACTTC.

The chain joins TRBV6-1 to TRBJ2-2; no clear D gene. CDR3 length: 14 amino acids. CDR1 MNHNS and CDR2 SASEGT come from the germline V gene. V shed 6 bases and J shed 8 bases, with 16 bases lying between them. CDR3 nucleotide sequence: TGTGCCAGCAGGGCCGGGTCTCAATTGGGGGAGCTGTTTTTT. Its translation: CASRAGSQLGELFF.

The chain is built from TRBV5-4 and TRBJ2-5, with D perhaps TRBD2 (6 bases). V lost 3 bases and J lost 4, with 13 bases in between. This CDR3 spans 14 amino acids. The V gene's germline CDR1 is SGHNT and CDR2 YYREEE (reference sequence). The CDR3 region has the DNA TGTGCCAGCAGCTCCCGACTAGATGCAGAGACCCAGTACTTC. Protein product: CASSSRLDAETQYF. Full variable domain (outside the CDR3, taken from reference TRBV5-4 and TRBJ2-5): ETGVTQSPTHLIKTRGQQVTLRCSSQSGHNTVSWYQQALGQGPQFIFQYYREEENGRGNFPPRFSGLQFPNYSSELNVNALELDDSALYLCASSSRLDAETQYFGPGTRLLVL.